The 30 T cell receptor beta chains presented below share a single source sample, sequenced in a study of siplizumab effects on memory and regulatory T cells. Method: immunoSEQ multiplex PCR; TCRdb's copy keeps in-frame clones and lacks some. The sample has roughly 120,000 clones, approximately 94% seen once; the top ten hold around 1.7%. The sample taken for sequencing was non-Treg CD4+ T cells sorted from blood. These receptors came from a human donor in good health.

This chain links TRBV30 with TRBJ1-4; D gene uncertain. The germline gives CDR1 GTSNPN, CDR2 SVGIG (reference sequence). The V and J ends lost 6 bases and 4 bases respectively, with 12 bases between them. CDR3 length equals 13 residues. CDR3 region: CACRRRLNEKLFF. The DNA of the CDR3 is TGTGCCTGTCGACGACGGCTTAATGAAAAACTGTTTTTT.

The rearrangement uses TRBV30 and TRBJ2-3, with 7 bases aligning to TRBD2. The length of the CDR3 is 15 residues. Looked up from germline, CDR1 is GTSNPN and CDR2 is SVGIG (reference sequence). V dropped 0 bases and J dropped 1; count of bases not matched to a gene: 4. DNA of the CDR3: TGTGCCTGGAGTGTAGGGCTAGCGGGCACAGATACGCAGTATTTT. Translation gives CAWSVGLAGTDTQYF.

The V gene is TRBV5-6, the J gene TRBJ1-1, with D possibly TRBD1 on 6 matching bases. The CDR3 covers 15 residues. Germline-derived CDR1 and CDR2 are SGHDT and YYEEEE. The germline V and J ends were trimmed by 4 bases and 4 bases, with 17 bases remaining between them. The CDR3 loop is CASSPLGGAVTEAFF. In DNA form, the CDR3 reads TGTGCCAGCAGCCCGCTTGGGGGGGCCGTCACTGAAGCTTTCTTT.

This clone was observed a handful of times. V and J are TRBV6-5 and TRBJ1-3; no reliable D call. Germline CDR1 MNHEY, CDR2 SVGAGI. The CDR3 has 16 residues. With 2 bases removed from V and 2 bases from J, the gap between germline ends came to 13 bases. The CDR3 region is CASSYSGMRTGNTIYF. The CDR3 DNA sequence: TGTGCCAGCAGTTACAGCGGGATGAGGACTGGAAACACCATATATTTT.

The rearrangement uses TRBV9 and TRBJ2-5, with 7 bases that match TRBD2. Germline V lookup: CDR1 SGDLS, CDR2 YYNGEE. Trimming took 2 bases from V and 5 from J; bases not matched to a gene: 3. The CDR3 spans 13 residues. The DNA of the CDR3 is TGTGCCAGCAGCGTTCGAGCGGGGGAGACCCAGTACTTC. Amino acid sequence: CASSVRAGETQYF.

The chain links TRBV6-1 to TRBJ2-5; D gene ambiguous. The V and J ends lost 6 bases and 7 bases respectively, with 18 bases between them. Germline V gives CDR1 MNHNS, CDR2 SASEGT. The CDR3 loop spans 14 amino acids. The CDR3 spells CASSLDRNPGTQYF. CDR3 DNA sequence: TGTGCCAGCAGCCTCGACCGGAACCCCGGGACCCAGTACTTC.

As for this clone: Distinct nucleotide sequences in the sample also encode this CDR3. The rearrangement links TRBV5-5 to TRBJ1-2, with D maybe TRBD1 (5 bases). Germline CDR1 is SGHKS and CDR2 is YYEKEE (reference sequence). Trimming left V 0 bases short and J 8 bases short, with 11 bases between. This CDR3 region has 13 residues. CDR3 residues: CASSLEGTYGYTF. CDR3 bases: TGTGCCAGCAGCTTGGAAGGGACCTACGGCTACACCTTC.

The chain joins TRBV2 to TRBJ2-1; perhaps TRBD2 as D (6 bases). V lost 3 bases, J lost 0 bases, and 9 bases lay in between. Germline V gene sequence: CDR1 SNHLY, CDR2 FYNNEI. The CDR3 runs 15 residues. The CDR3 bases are TGTGCCAGCAGTGAGGCGACTAGCTCCTACAATGAGCAGTTCTTC. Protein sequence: CASSEATSSYNEQFF.

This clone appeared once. CDR3 nucleotide sequence: TGTGCCAGCAGCCCGCGCACGAAATCGGAAAACGAAAAACTGTTTTTT. Protein: CASSPRTKSENEKLFF. The gene calls are TRBV11-1 and TRBJ1-4; D is ambiguous. The V and J ends lost 5 bases and 8 bases respectively, with 21 bases between them. This CDR3 contains 16 residues. CDR1 and CDR2 (germline): SGHAT, FQDESV (reference sequence).

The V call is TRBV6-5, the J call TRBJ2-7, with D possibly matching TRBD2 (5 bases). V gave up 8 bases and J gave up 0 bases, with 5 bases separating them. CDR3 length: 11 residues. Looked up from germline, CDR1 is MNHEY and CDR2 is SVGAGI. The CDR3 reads CASRGSYEQYF. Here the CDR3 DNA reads TGTGCCAGCCGGGGCTCCTACGAGCAGTACTTC.

The CDR3 nucleotides are TGTGCCAGCAGTTACTCGAGGGGGGATAACTATGGCTACACCTTC. It translates to CASSYSRGDNYGYTF. The V call is TRBV6-5, the J call TRBJ1-2; D is possibly TRBD1 (6 bases). The CDR3 sequence is 15 residues long. With 0 bases removed from V and 1 base from J, the gap between germline ends came to 9 bases. CDR1 is MNHEY, CDR2 SVGAGI, per germline.

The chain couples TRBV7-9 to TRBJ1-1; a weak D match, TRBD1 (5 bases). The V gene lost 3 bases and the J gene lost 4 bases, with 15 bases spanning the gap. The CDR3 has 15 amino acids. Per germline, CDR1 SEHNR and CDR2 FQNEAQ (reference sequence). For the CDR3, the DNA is TGTGCCAGCAGCTTTGGGGGTTTAAGCGGCACTGAAGCTTTCTTT. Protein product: CASSFGGLSGTEAFF.

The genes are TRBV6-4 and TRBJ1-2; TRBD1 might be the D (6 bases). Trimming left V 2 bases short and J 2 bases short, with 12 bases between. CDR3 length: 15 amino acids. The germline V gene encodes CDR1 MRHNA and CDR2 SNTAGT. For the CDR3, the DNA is TGTGCCAGCAGTGACCTGGGGGCTACAAACTATGGCTACACCTTC. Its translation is CASSDLGATNYGYTF.

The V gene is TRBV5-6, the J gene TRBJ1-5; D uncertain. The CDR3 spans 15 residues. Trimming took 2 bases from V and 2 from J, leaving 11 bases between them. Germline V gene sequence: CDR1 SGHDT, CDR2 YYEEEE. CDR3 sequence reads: CASSFTPDGNQPQHF. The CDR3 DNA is TGTGCCAGCAGCTTCACTCCGGACGGCAATCAGCCCCAGCATTTT.

CDR3 DNA: TGTGCCAGCAGTCGTGAATTGGGGTTCTACGAGCAGTACTTC. It translates to CASSRELGFYEQYF. The chain joins TRBV6-6 to TRBJ2-7; no reliable D call. The CDR3 has 14 residues. V lost 5 bases and J 3 bases, leaving 14 bases between the germline ends. The germline gives CDR1 MNHNY, CDR2 SVGAGI (reference sequence).

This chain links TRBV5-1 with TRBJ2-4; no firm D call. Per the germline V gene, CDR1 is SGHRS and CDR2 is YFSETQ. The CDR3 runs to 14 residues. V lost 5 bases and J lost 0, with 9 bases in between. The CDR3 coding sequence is TGCGCCAGCAGGGTAGACTTAGCCAAAAACATTCAGTACTTC. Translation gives CASRVDLAKNIQYF.

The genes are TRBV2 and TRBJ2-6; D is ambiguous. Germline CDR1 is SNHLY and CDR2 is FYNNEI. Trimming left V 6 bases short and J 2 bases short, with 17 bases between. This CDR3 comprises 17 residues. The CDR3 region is CASREPPWVAGANVLTF. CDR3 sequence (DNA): TGTGCCAGCAGGGAACCCCCTTGGGTAGCTGGGGCCAACGTCCTGACTTTC.

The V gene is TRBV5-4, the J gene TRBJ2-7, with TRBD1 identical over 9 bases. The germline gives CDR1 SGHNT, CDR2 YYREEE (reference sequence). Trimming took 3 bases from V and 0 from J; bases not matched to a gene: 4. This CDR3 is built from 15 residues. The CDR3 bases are TGTGCCAGCAGCTGGGACAGGGCACTCTCCTACGAGCAGTACTTC. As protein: CASSWDRALSYEQYF. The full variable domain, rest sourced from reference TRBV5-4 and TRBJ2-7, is ETGVTQSPTHLIKTRGQQVTLRCSSQSGHNTVSWYQQALGQGPQFIFQYYREEENGRGNFPPRFSGLQFPNYSSELNVNALELDDSALYLCASSWDRALSYEQYFGPGTRLTVT.

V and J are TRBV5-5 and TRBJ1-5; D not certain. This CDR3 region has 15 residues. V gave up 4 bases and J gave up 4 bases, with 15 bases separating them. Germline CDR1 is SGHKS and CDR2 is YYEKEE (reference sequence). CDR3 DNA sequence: TGTGCCAGCAGCCCGGGCCCGGGAAGGAATCAGCCCCAGCATTTT. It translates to CASSPGPGRNQPQHF.

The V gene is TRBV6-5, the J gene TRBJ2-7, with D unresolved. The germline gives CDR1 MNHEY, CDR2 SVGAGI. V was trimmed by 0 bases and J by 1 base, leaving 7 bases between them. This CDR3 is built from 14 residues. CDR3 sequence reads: CASSYSRKSYEQYF. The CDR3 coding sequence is TGTGCCAGCAGTTACTCCCGAAAATCCTACGAGCAGTACTTC.

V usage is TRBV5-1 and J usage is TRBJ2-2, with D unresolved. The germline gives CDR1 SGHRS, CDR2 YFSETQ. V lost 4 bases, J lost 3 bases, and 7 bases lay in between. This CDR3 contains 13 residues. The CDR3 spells CASSHPDTGELFF. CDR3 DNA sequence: TGCGCCAGCAGCCACCCGGACACCGGGGAGCTGTTTTTT.

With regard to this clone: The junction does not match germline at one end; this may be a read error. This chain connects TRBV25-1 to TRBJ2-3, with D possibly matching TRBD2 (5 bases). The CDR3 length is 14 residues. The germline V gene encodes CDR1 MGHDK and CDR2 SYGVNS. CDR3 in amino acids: CASSARVRTDTQYF. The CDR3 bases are TGTGCCAGTTCAGCGAGGGTGCGCACGGATACGCAGTATTTT.

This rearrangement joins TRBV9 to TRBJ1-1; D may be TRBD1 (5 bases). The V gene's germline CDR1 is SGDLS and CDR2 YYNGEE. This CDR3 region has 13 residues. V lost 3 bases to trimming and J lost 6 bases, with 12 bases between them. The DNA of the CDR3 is TGTGCCAGCAGCGCGCGCTACAGGTCTGAAGCTTTCTTT. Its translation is CASSARYRSEAFF.

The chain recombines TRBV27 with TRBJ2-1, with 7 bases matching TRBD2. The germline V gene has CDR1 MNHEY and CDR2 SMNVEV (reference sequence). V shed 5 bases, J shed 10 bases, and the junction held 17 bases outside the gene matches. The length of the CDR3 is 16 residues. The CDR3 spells CASSARRGTGGEEQFF. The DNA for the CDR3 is TGTGCCAGCAGTGCCCGACGGGGAACGGGAGGTGAGGAGCAGTTCTTC.

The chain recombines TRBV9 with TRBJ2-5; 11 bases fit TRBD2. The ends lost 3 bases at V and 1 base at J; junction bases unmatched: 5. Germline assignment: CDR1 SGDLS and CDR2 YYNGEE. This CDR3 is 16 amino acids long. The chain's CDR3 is CASSAGTSGIQETQYF. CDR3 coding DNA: TGTGCCAGCAGCGCGGGGACTAGCGGCATCCAAGAGACCCAGTACTTC.

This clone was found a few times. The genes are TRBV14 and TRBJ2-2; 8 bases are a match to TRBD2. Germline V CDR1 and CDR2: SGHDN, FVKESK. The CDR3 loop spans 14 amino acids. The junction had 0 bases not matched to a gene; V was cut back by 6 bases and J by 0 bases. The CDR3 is CASRGLANTGELFF. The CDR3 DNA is TGTGCCAGCAGGGGACTAGCGAACACCGGGGAGCTGTTTTTT. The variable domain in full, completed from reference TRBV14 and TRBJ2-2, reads EAGVTQFPSHSVIEKGQTVTLRCDPISGHDNLYWYRRVMGKEIKFLLHFVKESKQDESGMPNNRFLAERTGGTYSTLKVQPAELEDSGVYFCASRGLANTGELFFGEGSRLTVL.

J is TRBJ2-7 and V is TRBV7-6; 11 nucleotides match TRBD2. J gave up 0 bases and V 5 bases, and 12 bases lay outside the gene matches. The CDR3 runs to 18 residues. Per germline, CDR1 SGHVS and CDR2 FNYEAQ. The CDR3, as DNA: TGTGCCAGCAGCCCGGGGCCCCCCGGGACTAGCGGCTCCTACGAGCAGTACTTC. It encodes CASSPGPPGTSGSYEQYF.

CDR3: CASSDRERDGYTF. Written as DNA, the CDR3 is TGTGCCAGCAGTGATAGGGAGAGGGATGGCTACACCTTC. The chain combines TRBV25-1 with TRBJ1-2, with D unresolved. This CDR3 comprises 13 residues. V lost 3 bases to trimming and J lost 6 bases, with 11 bases between them. CDR1 is MGHDK and CDR2 is SYGVNS in the germline V gene.

CDR3 nucleotide sequence: TGTGCCAGCAGCCCCCCGGGGGGGGGATTGAACACTGAAGCTTTCTTT. This sequence encodes CASSPPGGGLNTEAFF. This chain links TRBV9 with TRBJ1-1, with D tentatively TRBD1 (5 bases). V lost 4 bases, J lost 0 bases, and 16 bases lay in between. Germline V gene data show CDR1 as SGDLS and CDR2 as YYNGEE. The CDR3 consists of 16 residues.

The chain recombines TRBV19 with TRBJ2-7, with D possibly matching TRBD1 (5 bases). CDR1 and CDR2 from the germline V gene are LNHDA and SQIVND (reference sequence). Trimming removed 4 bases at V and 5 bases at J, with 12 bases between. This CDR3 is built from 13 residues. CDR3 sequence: CASSKRSGNEQYF. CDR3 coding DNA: TGTGCCAGTAGTAAAAGGTCAGGGAACGAGCAGTACTTC. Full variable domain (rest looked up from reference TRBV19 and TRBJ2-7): DGGITQSPKYLFRKEGQNVTLSCEQNLNHDAMYWYRQDPGQGLRLIYYSQIVNDFQKGDIAEGYSVSREKKESFPLTVTSAQKNPTAFYLCASSKRSGNEQYFGPGTRLTVT.